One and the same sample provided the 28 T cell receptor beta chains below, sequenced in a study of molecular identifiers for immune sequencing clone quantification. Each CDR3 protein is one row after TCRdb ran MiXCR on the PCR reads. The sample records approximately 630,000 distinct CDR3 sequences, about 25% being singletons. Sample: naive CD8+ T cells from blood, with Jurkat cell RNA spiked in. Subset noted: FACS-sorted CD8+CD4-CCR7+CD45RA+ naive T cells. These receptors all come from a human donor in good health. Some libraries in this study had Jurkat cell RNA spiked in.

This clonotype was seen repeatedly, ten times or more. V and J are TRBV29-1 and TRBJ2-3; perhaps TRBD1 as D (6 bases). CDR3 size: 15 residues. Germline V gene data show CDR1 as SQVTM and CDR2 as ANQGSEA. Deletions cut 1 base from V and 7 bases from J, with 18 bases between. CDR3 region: CSVEGGPLSENTQYF. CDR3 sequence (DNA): TGCAGCGTTGAAGGGGGGCCATTATCAGAAAATACGCAGTATTTT.

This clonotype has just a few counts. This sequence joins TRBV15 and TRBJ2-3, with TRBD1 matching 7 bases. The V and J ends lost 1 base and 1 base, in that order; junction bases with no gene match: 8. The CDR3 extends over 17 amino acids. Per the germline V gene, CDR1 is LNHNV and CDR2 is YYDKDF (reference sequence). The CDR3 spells CATSRVARGLGTDTQYF. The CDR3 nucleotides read TGTGCCACCAGCAGAGTCGCTAGGGGGCTCGGCACAGATACGCAGTATTTT.

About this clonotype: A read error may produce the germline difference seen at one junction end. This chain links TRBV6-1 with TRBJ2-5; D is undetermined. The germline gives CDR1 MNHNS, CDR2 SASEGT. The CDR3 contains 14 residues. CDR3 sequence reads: CTSSDIISLETQCF. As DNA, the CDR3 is TGTACCAGCAGTGATATAATTAGCCTGGAGACCCAGTGCTTC.

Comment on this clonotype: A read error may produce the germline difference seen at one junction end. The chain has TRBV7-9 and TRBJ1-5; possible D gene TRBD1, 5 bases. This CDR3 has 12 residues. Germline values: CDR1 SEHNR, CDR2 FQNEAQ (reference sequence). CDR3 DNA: TGTGCCAGCAACTTAGGGACGCAGCCCCAGCATTTT. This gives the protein CASNLGTQPQHF. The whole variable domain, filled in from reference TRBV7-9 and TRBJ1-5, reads DTGVSQNPRHKITKRGQNVTFRCDPISEHNRLYWYRQTLGQGPEFLTYFQNEAQLEKSRLLSDRFSAERPKGSFSTLEIQRTEQGDSAMYLCASNLGTQPQHFGDGTRLSIL.

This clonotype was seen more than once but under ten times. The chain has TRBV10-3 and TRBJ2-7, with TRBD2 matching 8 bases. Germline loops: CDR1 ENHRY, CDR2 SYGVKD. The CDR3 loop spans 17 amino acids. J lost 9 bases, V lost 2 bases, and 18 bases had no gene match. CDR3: CAISEEEVGGDPLVQYF. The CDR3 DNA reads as TGTGCCATCAGTGAGGAAGAGGTCGGGGGGGACCCACTCGTGCAGTACTTC.

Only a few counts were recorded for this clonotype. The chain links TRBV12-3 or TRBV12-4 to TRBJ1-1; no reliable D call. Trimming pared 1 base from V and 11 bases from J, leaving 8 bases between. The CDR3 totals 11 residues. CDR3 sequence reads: CASSLGGNAFF. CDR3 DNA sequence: TGTGCCAGCAGTTTAGGAGGGAACGCTTTCTTT.

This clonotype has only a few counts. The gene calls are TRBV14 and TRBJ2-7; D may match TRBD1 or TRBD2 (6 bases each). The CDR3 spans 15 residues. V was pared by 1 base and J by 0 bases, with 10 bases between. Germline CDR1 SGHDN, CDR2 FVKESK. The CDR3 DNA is TGTGCCAGCAGCCAAGTCGGGGGCAGCTCCTACGAGCAGTACTTC. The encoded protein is CASSQVGGSSYEQYF.

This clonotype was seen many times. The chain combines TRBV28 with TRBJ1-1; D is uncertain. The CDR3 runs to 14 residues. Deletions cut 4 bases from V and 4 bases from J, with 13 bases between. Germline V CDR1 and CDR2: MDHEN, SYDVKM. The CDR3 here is CASSSQALFTEAFF. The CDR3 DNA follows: TGTGCCAGCAGTTCCCAAGCCCTATTCACTGAAGCTTTCTTT.

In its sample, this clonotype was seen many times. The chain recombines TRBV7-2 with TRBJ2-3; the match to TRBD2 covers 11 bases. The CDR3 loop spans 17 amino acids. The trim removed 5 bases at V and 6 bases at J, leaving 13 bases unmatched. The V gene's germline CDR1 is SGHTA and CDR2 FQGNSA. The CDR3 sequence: CASSPFVAGGPFDTQYF. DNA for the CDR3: TGTGCCAGCAGCCCGTTCGTAGCGGGGGGGCCATTTGATACGCAGTATTTT.

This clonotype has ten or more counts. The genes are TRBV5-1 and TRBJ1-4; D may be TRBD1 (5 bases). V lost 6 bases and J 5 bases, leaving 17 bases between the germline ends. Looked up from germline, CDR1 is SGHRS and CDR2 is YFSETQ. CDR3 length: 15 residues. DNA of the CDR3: TGCGCCAGCAAAATTCAGGGCTGGGAGAATGAAAAACTGTTTTTT. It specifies CASKIQGWENEKLFF.

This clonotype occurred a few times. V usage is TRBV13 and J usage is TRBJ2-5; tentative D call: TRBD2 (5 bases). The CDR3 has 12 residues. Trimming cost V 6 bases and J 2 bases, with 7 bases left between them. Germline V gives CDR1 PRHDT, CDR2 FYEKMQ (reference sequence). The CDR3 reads CASSVAQETQYF. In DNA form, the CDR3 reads TGTGCCAGCAGTGTAGCGCAAGAGACCCAGTACTTC. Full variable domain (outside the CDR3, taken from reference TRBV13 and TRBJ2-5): AAGVIQSPRHLIKEKRETATLKCYPIPRHDTVYWYQQGPGQDPQFLISFYEKMQSDKGSIPDRFSAQQFSDYHSELNMSSLELGDSALYFCASSVAQETQYFGPGTRLLVL.

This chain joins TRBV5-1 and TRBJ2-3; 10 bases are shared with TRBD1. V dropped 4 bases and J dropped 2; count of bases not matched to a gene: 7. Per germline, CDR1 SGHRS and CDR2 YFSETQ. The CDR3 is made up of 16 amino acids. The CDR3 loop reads CASSTGTGAHTDTQYF. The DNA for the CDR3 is TGCGCCAGCAGCACGGGGACAGGGGCGCACACAGATACGCAGTATTTT.

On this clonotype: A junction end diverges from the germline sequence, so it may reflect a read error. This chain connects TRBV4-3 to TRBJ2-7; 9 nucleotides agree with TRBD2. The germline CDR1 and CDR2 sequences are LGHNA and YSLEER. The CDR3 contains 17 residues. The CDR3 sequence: CASSHDLASGTFDEQCF. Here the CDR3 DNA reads TGCGCCAGCAGCCATGATTTGGCTAGCGGGACCTTCGACGAGCAGTGCTTC.

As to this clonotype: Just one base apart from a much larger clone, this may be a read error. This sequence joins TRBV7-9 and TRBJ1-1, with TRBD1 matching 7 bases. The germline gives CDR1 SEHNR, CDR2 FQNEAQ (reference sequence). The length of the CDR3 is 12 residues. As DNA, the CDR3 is TGTGCCAGCAGTGCCGACAGGGACGAAGCTCTCTTT. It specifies CASSADRDEALF.

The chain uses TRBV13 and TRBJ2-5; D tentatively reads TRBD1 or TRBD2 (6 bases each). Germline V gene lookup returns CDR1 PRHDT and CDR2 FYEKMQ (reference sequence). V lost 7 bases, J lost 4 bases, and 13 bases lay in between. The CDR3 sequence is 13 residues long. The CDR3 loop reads CASKVGGTETQYF. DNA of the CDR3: TGTGCCAGCAAAGTCGGGGGCACAGAGACCCAGTACTTC.

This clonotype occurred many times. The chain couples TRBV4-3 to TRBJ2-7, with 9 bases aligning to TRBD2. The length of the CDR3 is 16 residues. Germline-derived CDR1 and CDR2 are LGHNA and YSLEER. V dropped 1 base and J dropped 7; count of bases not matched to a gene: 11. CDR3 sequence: CASSQGYLAGDWEQYF. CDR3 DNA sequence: TGCGCCAGCAGCCAAGGGTACTTAGCGGGAGACTGGGAGCAGTACTTC.

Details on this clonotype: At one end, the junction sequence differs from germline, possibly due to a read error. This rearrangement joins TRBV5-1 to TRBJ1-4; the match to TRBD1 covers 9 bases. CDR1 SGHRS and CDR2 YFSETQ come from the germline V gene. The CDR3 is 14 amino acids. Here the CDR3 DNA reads TGCGCCGGCAGCCCACAGGGGGCGAGTGAAAAACTGTTTTTT. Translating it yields CAGSPQGASEKLFF.

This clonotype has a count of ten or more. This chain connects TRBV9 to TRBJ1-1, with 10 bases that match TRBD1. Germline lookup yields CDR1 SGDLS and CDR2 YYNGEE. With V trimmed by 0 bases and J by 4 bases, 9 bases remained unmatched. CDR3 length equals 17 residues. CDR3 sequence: CASSVGGQGLLFTEAFF. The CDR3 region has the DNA TGTGCCAGCAGCGTAGGGGGACAGGGGTTGCTATTCACTGAAGCTTTCTTT.

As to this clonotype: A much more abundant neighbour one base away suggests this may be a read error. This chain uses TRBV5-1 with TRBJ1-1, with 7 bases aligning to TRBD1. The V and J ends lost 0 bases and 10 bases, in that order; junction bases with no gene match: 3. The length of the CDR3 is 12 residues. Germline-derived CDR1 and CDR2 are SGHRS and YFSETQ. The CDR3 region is CASSLGDSGAFF. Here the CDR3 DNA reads TGCGCCAGCAGCTTGGGGGACAGTGGAGCTTTCTTT. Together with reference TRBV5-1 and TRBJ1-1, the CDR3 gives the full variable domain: KAGVTQTPRYLIKTRGQQVTLSCSPISGHRSVSWYQQTPGQGLQFLFEYFSETQRNKGNFPGRFSGRQFSNSRSEMNVSTLELGDSALYLCASSLGDSGAFFGQGTRLTVV.

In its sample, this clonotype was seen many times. This CDR3 reads CASSQGYGGRMAEAFF. For the CDR3, the DNA is TGCGCCAGCAGCCAGGGTTATGGGGGTAGAATGGCTGAAGCTTTCTTT. The gene calls are TRBV4-3 and TRBJ1-1; possibly TRBD1 for D (5 bases). CDR1 and CDR2 from the germline V gene are LGHNA and YSLEER. The ends were cut back, 3 bases at V and 6 bases at J, with 20 bases in the middle. CDR3 length: 16 amino acids.

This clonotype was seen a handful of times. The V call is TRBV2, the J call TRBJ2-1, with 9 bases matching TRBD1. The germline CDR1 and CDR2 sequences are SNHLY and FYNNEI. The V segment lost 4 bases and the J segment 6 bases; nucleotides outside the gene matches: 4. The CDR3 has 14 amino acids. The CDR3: CASSGTGAANEQFF. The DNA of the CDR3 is TGTGCCAGCAGTGGGACAGGGGCGGCCAATGAGCAGTTCTTC.

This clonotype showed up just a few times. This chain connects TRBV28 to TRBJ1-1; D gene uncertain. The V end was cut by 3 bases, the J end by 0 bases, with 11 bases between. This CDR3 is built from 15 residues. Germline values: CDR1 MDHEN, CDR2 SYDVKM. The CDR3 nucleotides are TGTGCCAGCAGTTTTATTCTGGGCTTGAACACTGAAGCTTTCTTT. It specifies CASSFILGLNTEAFF.

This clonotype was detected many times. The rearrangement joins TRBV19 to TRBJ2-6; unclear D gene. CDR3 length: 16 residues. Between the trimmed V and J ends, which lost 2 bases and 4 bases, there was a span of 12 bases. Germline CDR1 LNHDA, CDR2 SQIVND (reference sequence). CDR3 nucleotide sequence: TGTGCCAGTAGTATATCACGACGATCCGGGGCCAACGTCCTGACTTTC. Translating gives CASSISRRSGANVLTF.

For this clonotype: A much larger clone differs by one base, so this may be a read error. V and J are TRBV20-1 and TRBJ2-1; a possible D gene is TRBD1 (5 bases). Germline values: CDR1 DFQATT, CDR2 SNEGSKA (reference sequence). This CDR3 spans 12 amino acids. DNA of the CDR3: TGCAGTGCTAGAGGACCACAGGATGAGCGGTTCTTC. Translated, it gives CSARGPQDERFF.

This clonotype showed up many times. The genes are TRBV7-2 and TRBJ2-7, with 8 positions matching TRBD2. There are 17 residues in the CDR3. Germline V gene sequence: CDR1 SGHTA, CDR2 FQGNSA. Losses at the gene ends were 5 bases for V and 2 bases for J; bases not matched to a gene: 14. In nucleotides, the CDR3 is TGTGCCAGCAGCCAGCAAACGGGGGGGGCGGGAGCCTACGAGCAGTACTTC. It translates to CASSQQTGGAGAYEQYF. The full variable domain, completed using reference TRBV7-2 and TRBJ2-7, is GAGVSQSPSNKVTEKGKDVELRCDPISGHTALYWYRQSLGQGLEFLIYFQGNSAPDKSGLPSDRFSAERTGGSVSTLTIQRTQQEDSAVYLCASSQQTGGAGAYEQYFGPGTRLTVT.

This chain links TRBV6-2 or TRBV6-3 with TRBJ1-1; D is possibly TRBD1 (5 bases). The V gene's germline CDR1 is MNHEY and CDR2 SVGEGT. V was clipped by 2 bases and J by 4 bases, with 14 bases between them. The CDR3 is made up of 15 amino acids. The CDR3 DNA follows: TGTGCCAGCAGTTACGGGGCAGATTCAAGCACTGAAGCTTTCTTT. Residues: CASSYGADSSTEAFF.

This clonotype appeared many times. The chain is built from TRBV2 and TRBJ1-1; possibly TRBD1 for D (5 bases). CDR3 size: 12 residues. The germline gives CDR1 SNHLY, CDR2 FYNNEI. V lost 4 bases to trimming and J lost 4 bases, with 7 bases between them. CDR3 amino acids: CASSGGVTEAFF. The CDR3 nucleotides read TGTGCCAGCAGTGGGGGCGTCACTGAAGCTTTCTTT. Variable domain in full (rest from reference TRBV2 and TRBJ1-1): EPEVTQTPSHQVTQMGQEVILRCVPISNHLYFYWYRQILGQKVEFLVSFYNNEISEKSEIFDDQFSVERPDGSNFTLKIRSTKLEDSAMYFCASSGGVTEAFFGQGTRLTVV.

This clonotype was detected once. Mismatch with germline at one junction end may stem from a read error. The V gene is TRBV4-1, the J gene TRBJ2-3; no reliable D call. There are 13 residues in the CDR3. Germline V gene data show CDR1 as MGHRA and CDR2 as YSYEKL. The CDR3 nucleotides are TGCGCCAGCCGCCAAGCCCTCGTGGGTACGCAGTATTTT. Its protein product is CASRQALVGTQYF.